This TCR beta chain was recorded in a study of regulatory T cells in long-lasting Graves disease. Whole-study results and caveats: Patients whose Graves' disease persisted exhibited lower TCR diversity than those newly diagnosed.

Comments on this clonotype: Its antigen is not known.

The sample's time point: persistent/refractory GD, antithyroid drugs over 5 years with positive TRAb. The TCR library was prepared using RNA isolated from PBMCs. The source of the patients was an endocrinology department in Xi'an, China. Construction of TCR beta libraries relied on iRepertoire HTBI primers and on Arm-PCR targeting CDR3 regions. From the multiplex PCR reads, TCRdb called clonotypes with MiXCR, one entry per CDR3 protein. The sample includes under 350,000 distinct CDR3 sequences, 22% of them seen just once. This CDR3 region has 16 residues. V shed 0 bases and J 4 bases; nucleotides not matched to a gene: 5. Germline V gene sequence: CDR1 LNHDA, CDR2 SQIVND (reference sequence).

This clonotype was sampled from a female donor with Graves disease. This rearrangement joins TRBV19 to TRBJ1-5; 8 nucleotides agree with TRBD1. The sequencing used peripheral blood mononuclear cells (PBMCs), collected when the disease was refractory, from a patient treated with antithyroid drugs. CDR3 region: CASSIDPTGVNQPQHF. The CDR3 DNA reads TGTGCCAGTAGTATAGATCCGACAGGGGTTAATCAGCCCCAGCATTTT.